The sequence of this T cell receptor beta chain was determined in a study of read filtering for tumor transcriptome and immune sequencing (dated by TCRdb to 2020 to 2022). For the study in its entirety: The cohort was composed of 16 to 20 male and 11 to 15 female patients, with a mean age of around 66 years and an age range of roughly 45 to 80. After DNase treatment, whole-transcriptome libraries were prepared with the TruSeq RNA Access Library Prep Kit. TCR repertoires obtained by targeted immune repertoire sequencing and by bulk whole-transcriptome sequencing performed on the same bone marrow samples were compared. By revised international staging, about 8 patients were R-ISS I, roughly 17 were R-ISS II and 7 were R-ISS III. One of the main goals was to work out a read-filtering strategy for immune repertoire data, in particular whether clonotypes backed by only a single read should be removed. TCR-region mapped reads per sample ranged from about 4.05 to 10.27 million with IR-seq versus only roughly 75 to 1273 with RNA-seq. The study at large found these results: In IR-seq, single-read clonotypes were approximately 80% of clonotypes but approximately 4% of total reads; in RNA-seq they were about 75% of clonotypes and roughly 45% of reads. The sorted CD138-negative fraction was a mixed bone marrow immune population, not purified T cells. The correlation between IR-seq and RNA-seq shared clonotype proportions rose when single-read clonotypes were removed. Clonotypes were captured by IR-seq at much higher depth and more reliably than by RNA-seq, and smaller IR-seq throughput was sufficient for identification of most shared clonotypes.

The sample holds many counts of this clonotype. Its binding antigen is unknown. Per-base qualities were not stored, and no clone one base away is much larger. TCR libraries were constructed from approximately 360 ng RNA using the Immunoverse kit, and molecular barcoded adaptors covering alpha/delta and beta/gamma chains were employed. TCR library preparation used the same RNA that was used for transcriptome sequencing. Sequencing of TCR libraries was carried out on an Illumina HiSeq 4000 with 2 x 150 cycles. The source study handled its data this way. TCR reads were aligned to human V, D, J and C references and assembled into CDR3 clonotypes with MiXCR, including quality filtering and error correction. The tcR package in R was used for analysis of clonotype counts and gene usage diversity. Raw mapping reads were checked after the RNA-seq reads had been mapped by STAR aligner version 2.5.3a onto the human GRCh37 genome. To test the effect of sequencing depth on detected clonotypes, IR-seq fastq files were randomly downsampled using Seqtk 1.3. Through fastp at Q25 and MiXCR, TCRdb rebuilt clones from the public reads, retaining in-frame beta chains. Each CDR3 protein gets just one entry, which takes the most common genes and DNA from the rows behind it. The authors' filters were not applied to this entry. In this sample the table shows fewer than 30,000 distinct CDR3 sequences, around 20% of which occur a single time. Jointly, the top ten make up under 20% of the sample.

Unmatched junction bases come to 8, with V trimmed by 6 bases and J by 0 bases. CDR3 length: 15 amino acids, cysteine to phenylalanine. Here the CDR3 DNA is all that survives: 45 bases in frame from base 1. Reading the germline V gene gives CDR1 SQVTM and CDR2 ANQGSEA. Every patient had bone marrow sampled at the time of active disease. Isolation of bone marrow mononuclear cells was performed by Ficoll-Hypaque density gradient centrifugation. Myeloma plasma cells were removed and CD138-negative cells were obtained by negative selection following labeling with CD138 magnetic microbeads on a MACS separator. Flow cytometry on an Attune NxT with CD138 antibodies was used to check the purity of the isolated cells. Total RNA was extracted with TRIzol reagent and quantified with a NanoDrop spectrophotometer. For each patient, the CD138-negative bone marrow sample underwent paired RNA-seq and IR-seq.

Sequenced: a population of CD138-negative cells sorted from bone marrow. This specimen's cell subset or site label, per the study, means: bone marrow mononuclear cells depleted of CD138+ plasma/myeloma cells by negative magnetic selection. Recombination connected TRBV29-1 to TRBJ2-1; 7 bases in between match TRBD2. The receptor's source is a donor aged 40 or older with multiple myeloma. The CDR3 in this case is CSVGTTEISYNEQFF. Read as DNA, the sequence is TGCAGCGTAGGGACTACCGAAATCTCCTACAATGAGCAGTTCTTC.